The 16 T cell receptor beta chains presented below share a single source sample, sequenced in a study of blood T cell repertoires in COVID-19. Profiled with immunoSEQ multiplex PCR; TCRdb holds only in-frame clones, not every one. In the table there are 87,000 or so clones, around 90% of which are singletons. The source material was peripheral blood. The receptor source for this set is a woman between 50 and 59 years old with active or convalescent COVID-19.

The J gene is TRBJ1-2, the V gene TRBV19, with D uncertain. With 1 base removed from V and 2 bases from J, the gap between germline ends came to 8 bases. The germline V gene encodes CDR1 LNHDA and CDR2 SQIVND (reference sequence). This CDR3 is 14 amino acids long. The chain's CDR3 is CASSIGIQNYGYTF. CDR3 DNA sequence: TGTGCCAGTAGTATAGGCATTCAGAACTATGGCTACACCTTC.

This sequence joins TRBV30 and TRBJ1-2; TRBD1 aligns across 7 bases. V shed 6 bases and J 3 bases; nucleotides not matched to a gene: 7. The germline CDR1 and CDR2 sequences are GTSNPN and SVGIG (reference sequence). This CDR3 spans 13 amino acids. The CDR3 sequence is CACPRTGDYGYTF. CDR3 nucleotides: TGTGCCTGTCCTCGGACAGGAGACTATGGCTACACCTTC.

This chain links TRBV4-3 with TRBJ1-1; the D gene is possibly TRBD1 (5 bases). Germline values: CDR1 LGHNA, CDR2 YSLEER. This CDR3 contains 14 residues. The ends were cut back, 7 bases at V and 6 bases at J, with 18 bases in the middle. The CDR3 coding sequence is TGCGCCAGCAACCACCGGGGGGTAGGGTCTGAAGCTTTCTTT. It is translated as CASNHRGVGSEAFF.

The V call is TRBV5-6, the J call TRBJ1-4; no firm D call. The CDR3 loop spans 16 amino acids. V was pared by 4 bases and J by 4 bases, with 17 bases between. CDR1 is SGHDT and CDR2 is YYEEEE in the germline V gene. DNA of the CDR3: TGTGCCAGCAGCCCGACATCAGACCCTAATAATGAAAAACTGTTTTTT. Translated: CASSPTSDPNNEKLFF.

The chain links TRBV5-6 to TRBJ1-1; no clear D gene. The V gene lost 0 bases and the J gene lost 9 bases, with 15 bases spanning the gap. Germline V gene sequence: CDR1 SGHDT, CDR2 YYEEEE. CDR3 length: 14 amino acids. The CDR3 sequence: CASSLVSGLGKAFF. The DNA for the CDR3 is TGTGCCAGCAGCTTGGTTTCAGGACTCGGGAAAGCTTTCTTT.

In DNA form, the CDR3 reads TGTGCCAGCAGCCGCCGGAACCCAGGGGCTGGGGCCAACGTCCTGACTTTC. This sequence encodes CASSRRNPGAGANVLTF. The V call is TRBV5-4, the J call TRBJ2-6; perhaps TRBD1 as D (6 bases). CDR3 length: 17 amino acids. Germline lookup yields CDR1 SGHNT and CDR2 YYREEE (reference sequence). Trimming took off 4 bases at V and 2 bases at J, with 16 bases between the two ends.

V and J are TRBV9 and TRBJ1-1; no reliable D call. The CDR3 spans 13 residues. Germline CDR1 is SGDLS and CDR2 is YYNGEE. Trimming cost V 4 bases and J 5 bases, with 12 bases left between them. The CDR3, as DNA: TGTGCCAGCAGCCAATACGGGATGACTGAAGCTTTCTTT. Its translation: CASSQYGMTEAFF. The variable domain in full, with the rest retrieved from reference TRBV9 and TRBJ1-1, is DSGVTQTPKHLITATGQRVTLRCSPRSGDLSVYWYQQSLDQGLQFLIQYYNGEERAKGNILERFSAQQFPDLHSELNLSSLELGDSALYFCASSQYGMTEAFFGQGTRLTVV.

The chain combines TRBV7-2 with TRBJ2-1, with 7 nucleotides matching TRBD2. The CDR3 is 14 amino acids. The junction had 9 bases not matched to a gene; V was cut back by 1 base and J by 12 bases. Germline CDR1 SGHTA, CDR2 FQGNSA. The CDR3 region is CASSLGREGRRQFF. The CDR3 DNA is TGTGCCAGCAGCTTAGGAAGGGAGGGAAGGAGGCAGTTCTTC.

The CDR3 coding sequence is TGTGCCAGCAGCCGAACGGAAGGGGGAGGGACTGAAGCTTTCTTT. It encodes CASSRTEGGGTEAFF. The J gene is TRBJ1-1, the V gene TRBV3-1 (or the pseudogene TRBV3-2), with D maybe TRBD1 (6 bases). The ends were cut back, 4 bases at V and 5 bases at J, with 17 bases in the middle. From germline, CDR1 is LGHDT and CDR2 YNNKEL (reference sequence). CDR3 size: 15 residues.

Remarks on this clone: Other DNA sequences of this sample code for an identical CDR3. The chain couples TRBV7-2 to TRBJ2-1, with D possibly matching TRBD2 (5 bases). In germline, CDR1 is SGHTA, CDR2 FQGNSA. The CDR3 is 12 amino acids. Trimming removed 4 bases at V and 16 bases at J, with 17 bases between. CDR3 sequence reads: CASSYPGGRQFF. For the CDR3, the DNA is TGTGCCAGCAGCTACCCCGGCGGGCGGCAATTCTTC.

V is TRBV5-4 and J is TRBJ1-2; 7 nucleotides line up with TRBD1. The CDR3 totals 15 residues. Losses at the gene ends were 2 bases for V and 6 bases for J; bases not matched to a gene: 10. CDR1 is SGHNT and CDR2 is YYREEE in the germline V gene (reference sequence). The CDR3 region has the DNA TGTGCCAGCAGCTTTCAAGGGGGCGCCTCTCATGGCTACACCTTC. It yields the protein CASSFQGGASHGYTF.

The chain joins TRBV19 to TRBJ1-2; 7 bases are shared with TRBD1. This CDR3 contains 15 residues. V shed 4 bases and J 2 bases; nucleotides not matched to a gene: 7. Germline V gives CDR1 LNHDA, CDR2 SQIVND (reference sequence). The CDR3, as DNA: TGTGCCAGTAGTACCCCGGACAGGATCAACTATGGCTACACCTTC. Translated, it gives CASSTPDRINYGYTF.

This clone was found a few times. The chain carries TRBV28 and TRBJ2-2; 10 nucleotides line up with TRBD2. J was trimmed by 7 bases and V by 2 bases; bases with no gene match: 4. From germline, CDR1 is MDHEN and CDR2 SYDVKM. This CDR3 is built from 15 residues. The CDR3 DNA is TGTGCCAGCAGTTTAAGCGGGGGGGCAAACGGGGAGCTGTTTTTT. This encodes CASSLSGGANGELFF.

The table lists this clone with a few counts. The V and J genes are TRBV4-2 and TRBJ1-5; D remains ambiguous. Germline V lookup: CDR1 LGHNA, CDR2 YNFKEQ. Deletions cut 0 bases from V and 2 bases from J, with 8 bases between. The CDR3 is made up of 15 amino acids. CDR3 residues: CASSQERAGNQPQHF. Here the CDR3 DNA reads TGTGCCAGCAGCCAAGAGAGGGCAGGCAATCAGCCCCAGCATTTT.

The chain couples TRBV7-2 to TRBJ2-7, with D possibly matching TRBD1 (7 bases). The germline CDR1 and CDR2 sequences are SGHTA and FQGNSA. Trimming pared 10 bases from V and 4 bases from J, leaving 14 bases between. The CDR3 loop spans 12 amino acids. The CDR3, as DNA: TGTGCCATTAGGACAGGACTATACGAGCAGTACTTC. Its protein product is CAIRTGLYEQYF.

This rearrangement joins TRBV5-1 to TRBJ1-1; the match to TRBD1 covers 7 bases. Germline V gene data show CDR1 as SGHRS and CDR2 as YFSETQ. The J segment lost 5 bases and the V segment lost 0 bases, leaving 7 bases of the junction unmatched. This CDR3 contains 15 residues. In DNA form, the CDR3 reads TGCGCCAGCAGCTTGGGGGGACAGTCTTGGACTGAAGCTTTCTTT. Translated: CASSLGGQSWTEAFF.